The clone carrying this T cell receptor beta chain was recorded only once. This specimen comes from a study of beta chain features in type 1 diabetes. The V gene's germline CDR1 is KGHSH and CDR2 LQKENI. The CDR3 is 15 residues long. Unmatched junction bases numbered 3, after V lost 3 bases and J lost 2 bases. Reverse transcribing all isolated RNA meant expressed TCRB transcripts were sequenced. Clones were sequenced by immunoSEQ multiplex PCR, and TCRdb holds only the in-frame ones, with some missing. Of about 900,000 clones in the sample, 15% to 20% were seen once. The genes are TRBV18 and TRBJ2-1; 8 nucleotides match TRBD2. Specimen: naive CD4+ T cells from blood. This receptor was obtained from a woman between 18 and 29 years old in good health. CDR3 nucleotide sequence: TGTGCCAGCTCACCTTGGCGGGAGGCCTACAATGAGCAGTTCTTC. It yields the protein CASSPWREAYNEQFF. The variable domain in full, with the rest retrieved from reference TRBV18 and TRBJ2-1, is NAGVMQNPRHLVRRRGQEARLRCSPMKGHSHVYWYRQLPEEGLKFMVYLQKENIIDESGMPKERFSAEFPKEGPSILRIQQVVRGDSAAYFCASSPWREAYNEQFFGPGTRLTVL.